The 12 T cell receptor beta chains below were found in one sample sequenced in a study of early T cells in non-severe SARS-CoV-2 infection. MiXCR, run by TCRdb on the 5' RACE reads, gives a single entry per CDR3 protein. This table has roughly 35,000 distinct CDR3 sequences, roughly 5.6% appearing once. The sequenced sample consisted of whole blood. The origin of the receptors is an adult who was a healthcare worker with PCR-confirmed SARS-CoV-2 infection or an uninfected control (not recorded which).

J is TRBJ2-3 and V is TRBV28, with 7 positions matching TRBD1. The CDR3 totals 16 residues. The germline CDR1 and CDR2 sequences are MDHEN and SYDVKM. V lost 7 bases to trimming and J lost 7 bases; unmatched junction nucleotides: 17. The CDR3 loop is CASIVQGQKVWHTQYF. The DNA of the CDR3 is TGTGCCAGCATCGTACAGGGACAGAAAGTGTGGCATACGCAGTATTTT.

The chain recombines TRBV6-1 with TRBJ1-1; D is possibly TRBD1 (5 bases). This CDR3 is built from 13 residues. Germline CDR1 and CDR2: MNHNS and SASEGT. Trimming took off 7 bases at V and 3 bases at J, with 12 bases between the two ends. The CDR3 protein is CASMGTSYTEAFF. The CDR3 region has the DNA TGTGCCAGCATGGGGACCAGTTACACTGAAGCTTTCTTT.

The V and J genes are TRBV10-2 and TRBJ2-5; no clear D. CDR1 is WSHSY, CDR2 SAAADI, per germline. The CDR3 loop spans 14 amino acids. V lost 4 bases and J lost 7, with 16 bases in between. The CDR3 nucleotides are TGCGCCAGCAGTGCTAGGACCGACGTCGGGACCCAGTACTTC. Encoded protein: CASSARTDVGTQYF.

This clonotype was counted many times. The chain employs TRBV20-1 and TRBJ2-5; D might be TRBD1 (5 bases). The germline gives CDR1 DFQATT, CDR2 SNEGSKA (reference sequence). V was shortened by 0 bases and J by 5 bases, with 16 bases between the two germline ends. The CDR3 sequence is 15 residues long. CDR3 region: CSARDGHNLGETQYF. The CDR3 DNA is TGCAGTGCTAGAGATGGACACAACCTTGGGGAGACCCAGTACTTC.

This clonotype was observed many times. The chain uses TRBV6-2 or TRBV6-3 and TRBJ2-1; D gene unclear. The V end lost 5 bases, the J end lost 4 bases, and 6 bases lay between the germline ends. CDR1 MNHEY and CDR2 SVGEGT come from the germline V gene. The CDR3 length is 12 residues. The DNA of the CDR3 is TGTGCCAGCAGTACCCCGTACAATGAGCAGTTCTTC. Translation gives CASSTPYNEQFF.

V is TRBV6-4 and J is TRBJ1-6; D ambiguous. With 2 bases removed from V and 6 bases from J, the gap between germline ends came to 8 bases. The CDR3 consists of 14 residues. Germline CDR1 reads MRHNA; CDR2 reads SNTAGT. The CDR3 DNA sequence: TGTGCCAGCAGTGACGGCGTGGGTAATTCACCCCTCCACTTT. Amino acids: CASSDGVGNSPLHF.

This clonotype has a handful of counts. The chain carries TRBV5-1 and TRBJ2-3, with 9 bases that match TRBD2. The CDR3 runs 11 residues. V lost 3 bases, J lost 12 bases, and 2 bases stayed unmatched. Germline V gene data show CDR1 as SGHRS and CDR2 as YFSETQ. The CDR3 nucleotides are TGCGCCAGCAGCTACGGGACTAGCCAGTATTTT. Its translation is CASSYGTSQYF.

Many counts were recorded for this clonotype. V is TRBV4-1 and J is TRBJ1-5; perhaps TRBD1 as D (5 bases). This CDR3 is 14 amino acids long. Germline CDR1 reads MGHRA; CDR2 reads YSYEKL. Trimming stripped 5 bases from V and 6 bases from J, with 14 bases between. CDR3 region: CASSSSGGGQPQHF. In nucleotides, the CDR3 is TGCGCCAGCAGCTCCTCCGGGGGAGGTCAGCCCCAGCATTTT.

This clonotype was found a few times. This chain joins TRBV2 and TRBJ2-3; 11 bases map to TRBD2. The germline V gene has CDR1 SNHLY and CDR2 FYNNEI. The junction had 9 bases not matched to a gene; V was cut back by 6 bases and J by 4 bases. The CDR3 covers 16 residues. CDR3 DNA: TGTGCCAGCAGACCAGGACTAGCGGGCTCGGCAGATACGCAGTATTTT. It specifies CASRPGLAGSADTQYF.

This clonotype was picked up a small number of times. This chain links TRBV6-2 or TRBV6-3 with TRBJ2-2; possibly TRBD1 for D (5 bases). Germline V CDR1 and CDR2: MNHEY, SVGEGT. The CDR3 length is 14 residues. Deletions cut 6 bases from V and 7 bases from J, with 15 bases between. DNA for the CDR3: TGTGCCAGCAGGATGGGGCCATATGACGGGGAGCTGTTTTTT. Its protein is CASRMGPYDGELFF.

Many counts were recorded for this clonotype. The chain links TRBV11-3 to TRBJ2-3; 9 bases line up with TRBD1. The J segment lost 2 bases and the V segment lost 6 bases, leaving 3 bases of the junction unmatched. CDR1 and CDR2 (germline): SGHNT, YENEEA. The CDR3 length is 14 residues. The CDR3 protein is CASRVQGATDTQYF. The CDR3 DNA reads as TGTGCCAGCAGGGTACAGGGGGCCACAGATACGCAGTATTTT.

The gene calls are TRBV7-8 and TRBJ2-1, with D perhaps being TRBD1 or TRBD2 (7 bases each). Germline V gives CDR1 SGHVS, CDR2 FQNEAQ. Trimming removed 5 bases from V and 2 bases from J, with 16 bases in between. CDR3 size: 16 residues. The CDR3 region is CASSPRGGPAYNEQFF. The CDR3 nucleotides are TGTGCCAGCAGCCCCAGGGGGGGACCGGCCTACAATGAGCAGTTCTTC.